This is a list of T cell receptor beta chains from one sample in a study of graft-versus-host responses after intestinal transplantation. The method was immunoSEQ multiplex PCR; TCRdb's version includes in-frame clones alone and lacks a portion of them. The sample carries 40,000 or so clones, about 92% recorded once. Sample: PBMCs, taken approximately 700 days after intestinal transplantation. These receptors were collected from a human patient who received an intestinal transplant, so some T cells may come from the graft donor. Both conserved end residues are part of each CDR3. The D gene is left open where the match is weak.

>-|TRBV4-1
CASSQVTGFGDEQYF
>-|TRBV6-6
CASSPSRETQYF
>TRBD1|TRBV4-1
CASSQPGQRNTEAFF
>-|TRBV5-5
CASSLITYEQYF
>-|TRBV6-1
CASSRPTSYEQYF
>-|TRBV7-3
CASSLILLTRFPLSYSNQPQHF
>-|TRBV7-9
CASSFLGEEANVLTF
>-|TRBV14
CASSQGYRFQETQYF
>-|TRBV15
CATSRAQNTGELFF
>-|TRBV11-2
CASSLGMGTSYTIYF
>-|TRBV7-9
CASSDSASDSSSEAFF
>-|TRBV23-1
CASSQGTDTQYF
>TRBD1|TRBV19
CASSRLRDSSYEQYF
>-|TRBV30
CAWSGRGLPTSSYNEQFF
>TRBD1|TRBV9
CASSATGARTEAFF
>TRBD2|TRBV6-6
CASSYYKTSPTDTQYF
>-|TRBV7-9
CASSLARVEGSYGYTF
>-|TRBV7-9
CASSLALGSEEAFF
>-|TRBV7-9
CASNPGVEGTEAFF
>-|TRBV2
CASRGTPKNTEAFF
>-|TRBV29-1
CSVGGRAKNIQYF
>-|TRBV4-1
CASSQGLQVQETQYF
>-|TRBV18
CASSPLDSSYNEQFF
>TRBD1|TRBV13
CASSLGDRVSDTIYF
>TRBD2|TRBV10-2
CASSSTSASYNEQFF
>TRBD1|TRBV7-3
CASSLTGGTDTQYF
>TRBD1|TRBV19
CASRPLDRKDQPQHF
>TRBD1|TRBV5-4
CASSRDRDNSPLHF
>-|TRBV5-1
CASSLDYSSGANVLTF